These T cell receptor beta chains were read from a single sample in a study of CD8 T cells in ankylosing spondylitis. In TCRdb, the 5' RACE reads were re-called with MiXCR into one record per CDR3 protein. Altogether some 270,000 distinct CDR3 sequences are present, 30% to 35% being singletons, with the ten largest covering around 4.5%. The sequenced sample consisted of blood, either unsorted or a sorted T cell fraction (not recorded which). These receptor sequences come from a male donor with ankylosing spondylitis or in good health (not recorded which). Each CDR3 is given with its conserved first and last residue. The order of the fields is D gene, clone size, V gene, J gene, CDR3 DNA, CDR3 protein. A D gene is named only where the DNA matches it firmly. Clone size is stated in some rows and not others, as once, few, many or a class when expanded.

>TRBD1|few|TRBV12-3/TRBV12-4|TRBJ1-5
TGTGCCAGCAGTGGGGGGACAGTTAATCAGCCCCAGCATTTT
CASSGGTVNQPQHF
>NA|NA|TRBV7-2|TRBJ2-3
TGTGCCAGCAGCTACGCTCCTTCAGGGGCAGATACGCAGTATTTT
CASSYAPSGADTQYF
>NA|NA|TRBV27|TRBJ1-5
TGTGCCAGCAGTTCCCCTACGTCGGGGCCCCAGCATTTT
CASSSPTSGPQHF
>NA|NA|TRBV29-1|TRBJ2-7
TGCAGCGTCAGGGGGGGAAGATCCTACGAGCAGTACTTC
CSVRGGRSYEQYF
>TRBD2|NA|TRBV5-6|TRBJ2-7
TGTGCCAGCAGCCCCTTGGCGGGAGGACGCTACCCCTACGAGCAGTACTTC
CASSPLAGGRYPYEQYF
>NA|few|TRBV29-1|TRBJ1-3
TGCAGCGTTGTATGGGGCTTGAGCTCTGGAAACACCATATATTTT
CSVVWGLSSGNTIYF
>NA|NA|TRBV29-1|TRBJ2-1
TGCAGCGTCACCACCGCTTATGAGCAGTTCTTC
CSVTTAYEQFF
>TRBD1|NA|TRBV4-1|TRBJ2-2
TGCGCCAGCAGCCTGGGACAGTTCCCCACCGGGGAGCTGTTTTTT
CASSLGQFPTGELFF
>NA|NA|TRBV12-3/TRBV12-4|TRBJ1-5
TGTGCCAGCAGGCGCGGGAGTCAGCCCCAGCATTTT
CASRRGSQPQHF
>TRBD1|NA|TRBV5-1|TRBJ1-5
TGCGCCAGCAGCATTGGGGGACAGGGGGCGAATGAGCCCCAGCATTTT
CASSIGGQGANEPQHF
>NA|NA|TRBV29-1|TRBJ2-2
TGCAGCGCCGTGCTCGACCTGACCGGGGAGCTGTTTTTT
CSAVLDLTGELFF
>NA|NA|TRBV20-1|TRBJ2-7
TGCAGTGCTAGAGACGGTCCGGTTAACTACTACGAGCAGTACTTC
CSARDGPVNYYEQYF
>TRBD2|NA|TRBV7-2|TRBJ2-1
TGTGCCAGCAAGCAACTAGCGGACTACAATGAGCAGTTCTTC
CASKQLADYNEQFF
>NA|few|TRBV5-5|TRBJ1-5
TGTGCCAGCAGCTTGTGGGAATCGGGAATTGCGCCCCAGCATTTT
CASSLWESGIAPQHF
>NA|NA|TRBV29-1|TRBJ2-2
TGCAGCGTTGATGTTCAGGACACCGGGGAGCTGTTTTTT
CSVDVQDTGELFF
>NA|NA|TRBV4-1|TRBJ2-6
TGCGCCAGCAGCCAGGTTGGGGCCAACGTCCTGACTTTC
CASSQVGANVLTF
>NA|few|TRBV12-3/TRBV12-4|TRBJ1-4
TGTGCCAGCAGTTCTCAAGGGAATGAAAAACTGTTTTTT
CASSSQGNEKLFF
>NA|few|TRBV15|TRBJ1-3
TGTGCCACCAGCAGTTTTAGAAACACCATATATTTT
CATSSFRNTIYF
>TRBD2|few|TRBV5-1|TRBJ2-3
TGCGCCAGCAGCTTGGTGACTAGCGGGGCTAGCACAGATACGCAGTATTTT
CASSLVTSGASTDTQYF
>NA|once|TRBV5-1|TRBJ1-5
TGCGCCAGCAGCTTGGCATCAGGGTTGGATCAGCCCCAGCATTTT
CASSLASGLDQPQHF
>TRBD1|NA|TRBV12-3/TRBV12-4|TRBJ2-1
TGTGCCAGCAGTCCCAGGGGGCTCTACAATGAGCAGTTCTTC
CASSPRGLYNEQFF
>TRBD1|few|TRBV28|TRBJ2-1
TGTGCCAGCTGGCGAGGGGGCCCAGCTCGGAATGAGCAGTTCTTC
CASWRGGPARNEQFF
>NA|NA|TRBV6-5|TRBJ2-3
TGTGCCAGCAGTTTACTGACAGCGAGCACAGATACGCAGTATTTT
CASSLLTASTDTQYF
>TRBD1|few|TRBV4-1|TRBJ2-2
TGCGCCAGCAGCCCCGGACAGGGAACGAACACCGGGGAGCTGTTTTTT
CASSPGQGTNTGELFF
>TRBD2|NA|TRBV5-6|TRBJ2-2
TGTGCCAGCAGCTTGGAACTAGCGGCGAACACCGGGGAGCTGTTTTTT
CASSLELAANTGELFF
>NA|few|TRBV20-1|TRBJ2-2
TGCAGTGCTAGAGATATGAGTTCACCCTCCCTCACCGGGGAGCTGTTTTTT
CSARDMSSPSLTGELFF
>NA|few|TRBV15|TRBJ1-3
TGTGCCACCAGCAGAGGAAGCGGTGGAGGCTCCTCTGGAAACACCATATATTTT
CATSRGSGGGSSGNTIYF
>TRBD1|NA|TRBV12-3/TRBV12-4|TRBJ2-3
TGTGCCAGCAGTCCGACGGACAGGGTGATAACAGATACGCAGTATTTT
CASSPTDRVITDTQYF
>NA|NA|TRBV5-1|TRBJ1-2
TGCGCCAGCAGCTCGGAAGGTGGACCGAACTATGGCTACACCTTC
CASSSEGGPNYGYTF
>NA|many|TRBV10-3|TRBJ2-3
TGTGCCATCAGAGGATCGGGGAGCACAGATACGCAGTATTTT
CAIRGSGSTDTQYF
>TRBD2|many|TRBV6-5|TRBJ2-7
TGTGCCAGCAGTTACGGTAGGACTAGCGGATCCTACGAGCAGTACTTC
CASSYGRTSGSYEQYF
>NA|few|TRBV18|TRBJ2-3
TGTGCCAGCTCACCACGAGCACTAGGCACAGATACGCAGTATTTT
CASSPRALGTDTQYF
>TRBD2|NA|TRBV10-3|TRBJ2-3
TGTGCCATCAGTGGGACTAGCGGGGCCACCACAGATACGCAGTATTTT
CAISGTSGATTDTQYF
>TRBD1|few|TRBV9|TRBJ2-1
TGTGCCAGCAGCGTGTCCGGGACAGGGATCGATGAGCAGTTCTTC
CASSVSGTGIDEQFF
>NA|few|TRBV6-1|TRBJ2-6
TGTGCCAGCAGTCTCACAGCCTCTGGGGCCAACGTCCTGACTTTC
CASSLTASGANVLTF
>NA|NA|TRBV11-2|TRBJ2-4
TGTGCCAGCAGCTTAGATTTAGGGATCAACTTC
CASSLDLGINF
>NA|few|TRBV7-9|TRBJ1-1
TGTGCCAGCACCCCATGGAACACTGAAGCTTTCTTT
CASTPWNTEAFF
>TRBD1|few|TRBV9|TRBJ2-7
TGTGCCAGCAGCGTAGGGGACAGGGGCGAGCAGTACTTC
CASSVGDRGEQYF
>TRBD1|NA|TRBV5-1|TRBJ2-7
TGCGCCAGCAGCCAGGGGGCCGACGAGCAGTACTTC
CASSQGADEQYF
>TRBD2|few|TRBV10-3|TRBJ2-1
TGTGCCATCAGTGACCCTAGCGGGGGGCCGTACAATGAGCAGTTCTTC
CAISDPSGGPYNEQFF